This TCR beta chain came from a study of shared clonotypes between healthy human individuals. The CDR3 sequence is 15 residues long. Trimming took 7 bases from V and 6 from J; bases not matched to a gene: 11. The germline V gene has CDR1 MDHEN and CDR2 SYDVKM. The method was immunoSEQ multiplex PCR; TCRdb's version includes in-frame clones alone and lacks a portion of them. The sample consists of some 530,000 clones, 81% of them appearing once. The clonotype originates from a woman between 35 and 50 years old in good health. Some clones in this sample may be carry-over from other donors' samples. The source material was PBMCs. The chain recombines TRBV28 with TRBJ2-7; 11 bases fit TRBD2. The CDR3 nucleotides read TGTGCCAGCATTCAGGGGTCTAGCGGGAGGTTCGAGCAGTACTTC. It translates to CASIQGSSGRFEQYF.